This T cell receptor beta chain was identified in a study of T-cell reconstitution after alpha-beta-depleted transplantation in children. There are many counts of this clonotype. No antigen is known for it. The CDR3 is 14 amino acids. Germline CDR1 and CDR2: MNHNS and SASEGT. The V gene end was trimmed by 5 bases and the J gene end by 4 bases; junction bases not matched to a gene: 4. General observations from the study: Some patients' high day-60 TCRbeta diversity was traced to surviving recipient T cells and thymic progenitors. Expanded graft clones numbering several hundred reportedly gave rise to alpha-beta T cells about two months after transplant. Newly generated T cells supplied most T-cell counts and diversity one year post-transplant.

TCRbeta library preparation incorporated unique molecular identifiers. TCRdb passed the PCR reads through MiXCR, listing each CDR3 protein once. The sample has hundreds of thousands of distinct CDR3 sequences; over 10% are singletons. The source of this sequence is a girl aged 2 to 10 with congenital amegakaryocytic thrombocytopenia, due to receive a stem cell transplant. The chain links TRBV6-1 to TRBJ1-2; 10 nucleotides match TRBD1. The sample was PBMCs, taken before TCRalphabeta/CD19-depleted stem cell transplant. The CDR3 is CASSPGTGVYGYTF. As DNA, the CDR3 is TGTGCCAGCAGTCCCGGGACAGGGGTCTATGGCTACACCTTC.